The 27 T cell receptor beta chains below come from one sample, sequenced in a study of T cells in localized non-small cell lung cancer. Sequenced by immunoSEQ multiplex PCR; TCRdb stores in-frame clones only, minus some. Altogether tens of thousands of clones are present, approximately 90% being singletons, with the ten largest covering 10%. Here the sequenced sample was peripheral blood, taken before any cancer treatment. These receptors were taken from a woman aged 40-75 years with stage I lung adenocarcinoma.

The genes are TRBV6-5 and TRBJ2-7; D not certain. V dropped 2 bases and J dropped 3 bases, with 14 bases sitting between them. The CDR3 extends over 15 amino acids. Germline values: CDR1 MNHEY, CDR2 SVGAGI. CDR3 in amino acids: CASSYGQSYDYEQYF. The CDR3 DNA follows: TGTGCCAGCAGTTACGGCCAGAGTTACGACTACGAGCAGTACTTC.

The chain carries TRBV5-1 and TRBJ1-1; a weak D match, TRBD1 (6 bases). Germline V gives CDR1 SGHRS, CDR2 YFSETQ. The CDR3 has 15 residues. Trimming took off 4 bases at V and 3 bases at J, with 16 bases between the two ends. The CDR3 loop reads CASSGLQGRYTEAFF. CDR3 sequence (DNA): TGCGCCAGCAGCGGCCTACAGGGTCGGTACACTGAAGCTTTCTTT.

J is TRBJ2-3 and V is TRBV27; D is undetermined. Trimming shortened V by 2 bases and J by 0 bases, and 6 bases separated the two germline ends. Looked up from germline, CDR1 is MNHEY and CDR2 is SMNVEV (reference sequence). The CDR3 has 14 amino acids. DNA of the CDR3: TGTGCCAGCAGTTTAACGATTAGCACAGATACGCAGTATTTT. It translates to CASSLTISTDTQYF.

CDR3: CASSDTRGNTEAFF. In DNA, the CDR3 is TGCGCCAGCTCCGACACCAGAGGGAACACTGAAGCTTTCTTT. The rearrangement joins TRBV5-1 to TRBJ1-1, with D unclear. Germline V gene data show CDR1 as SGHRS and CDR2 as YFSETQ. The CDR3 spans 14 residues. Between the trimmed V and J ends, which lost 7 bases and 1 base, there was a span of 14 bases.

A single count supports this clone. The rearrangement joins TRBV11-2 to TRBJ1-2; D not resolved. The V end was cut by 4 bases, the J end by 8 bases, with 14 bases between. The germline V gene encodes CDR1 SGHAT and CDR2 FQNNGV. The CDR3 is 13 residues long. The CDR3 DNA follows: TGTGCCAGCAGCTCACAGCGTTTAGGGGGCTACACCTTC. Translated: CASSSQRLGGYTF.

The chain carries TRBV2 and TRBJ2-1, with 12 bases matching TRBD2. Germline V lookup: CDR1 SNHLY, CDR2 FYNNEI. This CDR3 has 14 residues. Trimming at V came to 3 bases and at J to 6 bases, leaving 0 bases not matched to a gene. CDR3 in amino acids: CASSETSGGNEQFF. The CDR3 DNA reads as TGTGCCAGCAGTGAGACTAGCGGGGGCAATGAGCAGTTCTTC. The variable domain in full, completed from reference TRBV2 and TRBJ2-1, reads EPEVTQTPSHQVTQMGQEVILRCVPISNHLYFYWYRQILGQKVEFLVSFYNNEISEKSEIFDDQFSVERPDGSNFTLKIRSTKLEDSAMYFCASSETSGGNEQFFGPGTRLTVL.

The chain recombines TRBV21-1 with TRBJ1-1; the table gives TRBD1 as D, unverified against the DNA. TRBV21-1 is a recognized pseudogene. The CDR3 spans 19 residues. DNA of the CDR3: TGTGCCAGCAGCAAAGTCAGGGATCGCAGCTCCTGGCGGAACACTGAAGCTTTCTTT. Protein sequence: CASSKVRDRSSWRNTEAFF.

The chain has TRBV5-1 and TRBJ2-3; TRBD1 is a possible D gene (5 bases). V was clipped by 0 bases and J by 5 bases, with 13 bases between them. The germline CDR1 and CDR2 sequences are SGHRS and YFSETQ. The CDR3 length is 15 residues. CDR3 sequence reads: CASSLEAGSVDTQYF. The CDR3 region has the DNA TGCGCCAGCAGCTTGGAGGCAGGGTCGGTAGATACGCAGTATTTT.

The CDR3 loop is CATSRASSGAIQYF. DNA of the CDR3: TGTGCCACCAGCAGAGCTTCTTCAGGGGCCATTCAGTACTTC. The chain combines TRBV15 with TRBJ2-4; a possible D gene is TRBD1 (6 bases). V dropped 1 base and J dropped 9 bases, with 13 bases sitting between them. This CDR3 contains 14 residues. Germline CDR1 and CDR2: LNHNV and YYDKDF (reference sequence).

The chain links TRBV28 to TRBJ1-5; 7 bases are shared with TRBD1. Per the germline V gene, CDR1 is MDHEN and CDR2 is SYDVKM. Trimming at V came to 6 bases and at J to 0 bases, leaving 2 bases not matched to a gene. CDR3 length: 14 residues. For the CDR3, the DNA is TGTGCCAGCAGATCAGGGGGTAGCAATCAGCCCCAGCATTTT. This sequence encodes CASRSGGSNQPQHF.

This clone was seen only once. V gene TRBV6-6 combines with J gene TRBJ1-1; tentatively, D is TRBD1 (6 bases). V lost 0 bases and J lost 7, with 9 bases in between. Germline V CDR1 and CDR2: MNHNY, SVGAGI (reference sequence). This CDR3 is 13 amino acids long. The CDR3 region has the DNA TGTGCCAGCAGTTACTCGGGGGCTGGTGAAGCTTTCTTT. This codes for CASSYSGAGEAFF.

This rearrangement joins TRBV5-1 to TRBJ1-2; D is unresolved. Germline V gene data show CDR1 as SGHRS and CDR2 as YFSETQ. The CDR3 totals 14 residues. V was cut by 1 base and J by 4 bases, with 11 bases left in between. CDR3 sequence reads: CASSLSGESYGYTF. The CDR3 DNA reads TGCGCCAGCAGCTTGTCTGGGGAGAGCTATGGCTACACCTTC.

This chain uses TRBV9 with TRBJ2-7; D might be TRBD1 (6 bases). Between the trimmed V and J ends, which lost 0 bases and 3 bases, there was a span of 13 bases. CDR3 length equals 15 residues. Germline V lookup: CDR1 SGDLS, CDR2 YYNGEE. The CDR3 bases are TGTGCCAGCAGCGTAGGTATTGGCAGGGGCTACGAGCAGTACTTC. This codes for CASSVGIGRGYEQYF.

V usage is TRBV5-1 and J usage is TRBJ1-4; 10 nucleotides match TRBD1. The CDR3 consists of 18 residues. V trimming: 1 base; J trimming: 3 bases; junction bases outside the gene matches: 9. Germline V gene lookup returns CDR1 SGHRS and CDR2 YFSETQ. In DNA, the CDR3 is TGCGCCAGCAGCTTGCGTGTCCCGGGACAGGGGTCTAATGAAAAACTGTTTTTT. Protein: CASSLRVPGQGSNEKLFF.

The chain uses TRBV5-6 and TRBJ1-4, with 8 bases that match TRBD1. The J segment lost 8 bases and the V segment lost 1 base, leaving 4 bases of the junction unmatched. The germline V gene has CDR1 SGHDT and CDR2 YYEEEE. CDR3 length equals 14 residues. CDR3 sequence reads: CASSLQGAREKLFF. CDR3 nucleotides: TGTGCCAGCAGCTTGCAGGGGGCGCGGGAAAAACTGTTTTTT.

The J gene is TRBJ1-5, the V gene TRBV5-1; weak D call: TRBD1 (5 bases). CDR1 and CDR2 from the germline V gene are SGHRS and YFSETQ. There are 13 residues in the CDR3. Trimming took 4 bases from V and 5 from J, leaving 10 bases between them. DNA for the CDR3: TGCGCCAGCAGCCTGGGACGGGATCAGCCCCAGCATTTT. It encodes CASSLGRDQPQHF.

The rearrangement links TRBV13 to TRBJ2-1, with D possibly matching TRBD2 (6 bases). The length of the CDR3 is 17 residues. The V gene's germline CDR1 is PRHDT and CDR2 FYEKMQ (reference sequence). Trimming shortened V by 0 bases and J by 7 bases, and 19 bases separated the two germline ends. Here the CDR3 DNA reads TGTGCCAGCAGCTTAGGGTTAGAGGGGAGGATGGTGAATGAGCAGTTCTTC. Translation: CASSLGLEGRMVNEQFF.

The V and J genes are TRBV18 and TRBJ1-2; D not certain. This CDR3 is built from 14 residues. Germline V gene lookup returns CDR1 KGHSH and CDR2 LQKENI. V was cut by 1 base and J by 2 bases, with 8 bases left in between. Here the CDR3 reads CASSPQDENYGYTF. For the CDR3, the DNA is TGTGCCAGCTCACCACAGGACGAGAACTATGGCTACACCTTC.

This chain joins TRBV28 and TRBJ2-7; D is possibly TRBD1 or TRBD2 (5 bases each). Trimming cost V 2 bases and J 2 bases, with 10 bases left between them. From germline, CDR1 is MDHEN and CDR2 SYDVKM. The CDR3 sequence is 14 residues long. CDR3 region: CASSLKGPTYEQYF. The CDR3 DNA reads as TGTGCCAGCAGTTTAAAGGGACCAACCTACGAGCAGTACTTC.

The chain is built from TRBV30 and TRBJ2-1; 9 positions agree with TRBD2. This CDR3 has 14 residues. V was clipped by 4 bases and J by 4 bases; unmatched bases: 5. CDR1 is GTSNPN, CDR2 SVGIG, per germline (reference sequence). The CDR3 DNA follows: TGTGCCTGGACCCTGACTAGCGGATACAATGAGCAGTTCTTC. Protein product: CAWTLTSGYNEQFF.

The chain carries TRBV18 and TRBJ2-3, with a tentative D call TRBD1 (6 bases). V was clipped by 3 bases and J by 0 bases, with 10 bases between them. From germline, CDR1 is KGHSH and CDR2 LQKENI. This CDR3 is built from 15 residues. This CDR3 reads CASSPRTDSTDTQYF. CDR3 nucleotide sequence: TGTGCCAGCTCACCGCGGACAGATAGCACAGATACGCAGTATTTT.

The rearrangement links TRBV18 to TRBJ1-1, with TRBD1 as a possible D gene (6 bases). CDR1 and CDR2 from the germline V gene are KGHSH and LQKENI. V was cut by 0 bases and J by 1 base, with 12 bases left in between. The CDR3 is 16 residues long. The CDR3, as DNA: TGTGCCAGCTCACCACCCGGTAGAGGGGGGAACACTGAAGCTTTCTTT. Its translation: CASSPPGRGGNTEAFF.

The chain uses TRBV4-2 and TRBJ1-4; 10 bases are a match to TRBD1. The CDR3 sequence is 16 residues long. J lost 0 bases, V lost 3 bases, and 1 base had no gene match. Germline V CDR1 and CDR2: LGHNA, YNFKEQ. CDR3: CASSQGQGPTNEKLFF. CDR3 DNA: TGTGCCAGCAGCCAGGGACAGGGGCCAACTAATGAAAAACTGTTTTTT.

The chain links TRBV5-6 to TRBJ1-4; a possible D gene is TRBD1 (6 bases). The CDR3 sequence is 16 residues long. CDR1 is SGHDT and CDR2 is YYEEEE in the germline V gene. Trimming removed 1 base from V and 5 bases from J, with 15 bases in between. The CDR3 spells CASSLNWGQTNEKLFF. The CDR3 DNA reads as TGTGCCAGCAGCTTGAATTGGGGGCAGACAAATGAAAAACTGTTTTTT.

The V call is TRBV7-9, the J call TRBJ2-3; D gene ambiguous. CDR1 and CDR2 (germline): SEHNR, FQNEAQ (reference sequence). This CDR3 contains 16 residues. V gave up 1 base and J gave up 2 bases, with 13 bases separating them. The CDR3 DNA follows: TGTGCCAGCAGCTTAGTCCAGCAGACCCTCACAGATACGCAGTATTTT. Protein: CASSLVQQTLTDTQYF.

The chain has TRBV7-2 and TRBJ2-3; perhaps TRBD2 as D (6 bases). Germline V lookup: CDR1 SGHTA, CDR2 FQGNSA. V lost 4 bases, J lost 4 bases, and 15 bases lay in between. This CDR3 has 15 amino acids. The CDR3 spells CASSSNYLASDTQYF. The CDR3 DNA sequence: TGTGCCAGCAGCTCAAACTACCTAGCGTCAGATACGCAGTATTTT.

The gene calls are TRBV19 and TRBJ1-4, with D uncertain. Germline assignment: CDR1 LNHDA and CDR2 SQIVND (reference sequence). This CDR3 region has 14 residues. V lost 5 bases and J 14 bases, leaving 21 bases between the germline ends. Here the CDR3 reads CASSFREKGAVLFF. The CDR3 DNA follows: TGTGCCAGTAGTTTCCGTGAGAAGGGAGCTGTTCTGTTTTTT.